Below, 29 T cell receptor beta chains from the same sample are listed, as sequenced in a study of vaccination and CD4 T cells after COVID-19. An Oncomine TCR Beta short-read assay was used to sequence the DNA from cultured CD4+ T cells. TCRdb redid the calling of the PCR reads with MiXCR, one entry per CDR3 protein. The table has about 9,600 distinct CDR3 sequences, 45% to 60% seen once. Described treatment: roughly 10-day PBMC culture with coronavirus spike peptide pools or control peptides (ViraFEST assay). Unexposed donor CD4+ T cells predated the COVID-19 pandemic, collected 2011-2018. For these receptors, no antigen is known. What was sequenced was CD4+ T cells from blood, cultured in vitro. These receptors all stem from a human donor in good health.

In this sample, this clonotype turned up a few times. The V call is TRBV2, the J call TRBJ1-2; no firm D call. CDR1 is SNHLY and CDR2 is FYNNEI in the germline V gene. The CDR3 length is 12 residues. V was pared by 7 bases and J by 4 bases, with 10 bases between. Written as DNA, the CDR3 is TGTGCCAGCAACCCCGGCGGCTATGGCTACACCTTC. Translation: CASNPGGYGYTF.

CDR3 sequence: CASSEGRRSHNQPQHF. The CDR3 DNA sequence: TGCGCCAGCAGTGAGGGTAGGAGGTCTCACAATCAGCCCCAGCATTTT. The chain carries TRBV10-1 and TRBJ1-5; unclear D gene. Germline CDR1 is WNHNN and CDR2 is SYGVQD (reference sequence). The CDR3 length is 16 residues. V lost 2 bases and J lost 3, with 14 bases in between.

This chain uses TRBV7-2 with TRBJ1-2; D might be TRBD1 (5 bases). This CDR3 is 14 amino acids long. The germline V and J ends were trimmed by 5 bases and 4 bases, with 14 bases remaining between them. Germline V CDR1 and CDR2: SGHTA, FQGNSA. CDR3 region: CASSHMTVSYGYTF. CDR3 DNA sequence: TGTGCCAGCAGCCATATGACAGTCTCCTATGGCTACACCTTC.

The gene calls are TRBV20-1 and TRBJ1-2; no definite D call. Germline V gives CDR1 DFQATT, CDR2 SNEGSKA (reference sequence). CDR3 length equals 12 residues. The V end was cut by 3 bases, the J end by 2 bases, with 7 bases between. CDR3 in amino acids: CSASGLNYGYTF. The CDR3 bases are TGCAGTGCTAGTGGTTTAAACTATGGCTACACCTTC.

This rearrangement joins TRBV11-2 to TRBJ1-6; D is ambiguous. The germline gives CDR1 SGHAT, CDR2 FQNNGV. The CDR3 covers 17 residues. Trimming pared 2 bases from V and 7 bases from J, leaving 18 bases between. The CDR3: CASSLRQSGKVNSPLHF. The CDR3 bases are TGTGCCAGCAGCTTACGCCAATCGGGGAAAGTAAATTCACCCCTCCACTTT.

The J gene is TRBJ2-1, the V gene TRBV11-3; TRBD2 aligns across 9 bases. The CDR3 is 17 residues long. Unmatched junction bases numbered 13, after V lost 5 bases and J lost 5 bases. Germline CDR1 SGHNT, CDR2 YENEEA. The CDR3 nucleotides are TGTGCCAGCAGCCCATCCCTCGGCGGGGGGGTAAACAATGAGCAGTTCTTC. As protein: CASSPSLGGGVNNEQFF.

The V call is TRBV11-3, the J call TRBJ1-1, with D maybe TRBD1 (6 bases). CDR3 length: 16 residues. Deletions cut 5 bases from V and 0 bases from J, with 16 bases between. From germline, CDR1 is SGHNT and CDR2 YENEEA. The CDR3 sequence: CASSPGGAGMNTEAFF. CDR3 bases: TGTGCCAGCAGCCCTGGGGGGGCTGGCATGAACACTGAAGCTTTCTTT. The full variable domain, completed using reference TRBV11-3 and TRBJ1-1, is EAGVVQSPRYKIIEKKQPVAFWCNPISGHNTLYWYLQNLGQGPELLIRYENEEAVDDSQLPKDRFSAERLKGVDSTLKIQPAELGDSAVYLCASSPGGAGMNTEAFFGQGTRLTVV.

V is TRBV27 and J is TRBJ2-1, with 10 bases matching TRBD1. CDR1 and CDR2 from the germline V gene are MNHEY and SMNVEV (reference sequence). The CDR3 runs 16 residues. Trimming cost V 6 bases and J 4 bases; bases outside gene matches: 9. In nucleotides, the CDR3 is TGTGCCAGCAGAAACCCGACAGGGGGCAGGTACAATGAGCAGTTCTTC. Translating gives CASRNPTGGRYNEQFF.

The V call is TRBV2, the J call TRBJ2-3; no reliable D call. The CDR3 runs 14 residues. V was cut by 4 bases and J by 0 bases, with 8 bases left in between. The germline V gene has CDR1 SNHLY and CDR2 FYNNEI. The DNA of the CDR3 is TGTGCCAGCAGTGTTGCGGCTAGCACAGATACGCAGTATTTT. This gives the protein CASSVAASTDTQYF.

The chain joins TRBV25-1 to TRBJ2-2; the D is unclear. V was cut by 0 bases and J by 6 bases, with 8 bases left in between. The CDR3 loop spans 14 amino acids. The germline V gene encodes CDR1 MGHDK and CDR2 SYGVNS. The CDR3 sequence: CASSEYLPSGELFF. The CDR3, as DNA: TGTGCCAGCAGTGAATACCTACCGTCCGGGGAGCTGTTTTTT.

The chain uses TRBV2 and TRBJ2-5; no reliable D call. V lost 3 bases to trimming and J lost 10 bases, with 15 bases between them. Per the germline V gene, CDR1 is SNHLY and CDR2 is FYNNEI. The CDR3 runs 13 residues. The CDR3 nucleotides are TGTGCCAGCAGTGAGGTGGGTCGCGGAGACCAGTACTTC. As protein: CASSEVGRGDQYF.

This clonotype was seen a few times. V and J are TRBV6-1 and TRBJ1-5, with D unresolved. Looked up from germline, CDR1 is MNHNS and CDR2 is SASEGT. The CDR3 consists of 13 residues. Deletions cut 7 bases from V and 7 bases from J, with 14 bases between. Here the CDR3 DNA reads TGTGCCAGCATGCGGGGAGGTGAACAGCCCCAGCATTTT. Its translation: CASMRGGEQPQHF.

This clonotype was counted only a few times. The V and J genes are TRBV10-3 and TRBJ1-5, with D uncertain. Germline CDR1 ENHRY, CDR2 SYGVKD. This CDR3 has 14 amino acids. Trimming took off 4 bases at V and 2 bases at J, with 9 bases between the two ends. The DNA for the CDR3 is TGTGCCATCAGTGCGGGATACGGCAATCAGCCCCAGCATTTT. Translating it yields CAISAGYGNQPQHF.

The rearrangement joins TRBV27 to TRBJ2-7; D possibly corresponds to TRBD2 (6 bases). This CDR3 region has 14 residues. CDR1 MNHEY and CDR2 SMNVEV come from the germline V gene (reference sequence). V was trimmed by 3 bases and J by 0 bases, leaving 9 bases between them. The CDR3: CASSLAGYSYEQYF. The CDR3 nucleotides read TGTGCCAGCAGTTTGGCGGGGTACTCCTACGAGCAGTACTTC.

This clonotype was seen a few times. J is TRBJ2-7 and V is TRBV20-1; D remains unclear. Germline lookup yields CDR1 DFQATT and CDR2 SNEGSKA (reference sequence). V shed 6 bases and J shed 3 bases, with 21 bases lying between them. The CDR3 covers 15 residues. DNA for the CDR3: TGCAGTGCCGTAAAGATAGAGGTGGGCTACTACGAGCAGTACTTC. It encodes CSAVKIEVGYYEQYF.

The chain links TRBV6-1 to TRBJ2-1; D may be TRBD2 (5 bases). V lost 8 bases and J lost 9, with 20 bases in between. The length of the CDR3 is 14 residues. CDR1 MNHNS and CDR2 SASEGT come from the germline V gene. The CDR3 reads CASGNGRARSEQFF. The CDR3 nucleotides are TGTGCCAGCGGAAATGGGCGGGCCCGGAGTGAGCAGTTCTTC.

By its share, this clonotype is large. This chain uses TRBV6-2 or TRBV6-3 with TRBJ1-6, with 7 nucleotides matching TRBD1. This CDR3 comprises 15 residues. V was clipped by 5 bases and J by 6 bases; unmatched bases: 7. In germline, CDR1 is MNHEY, CDR2 SVGEGT. In DNA form, the CDR3 reads TGTGCCAGCAGTACCCAGGGGGGATTTAATTCACCCCTCCACTTT. Its translation: CASSTQGGFNSPLHF.

The chain uses TRBV25-1 and TRBJ2-2; TRBD2 might be the D (6 bases). Between the trimmed V and J ends, which lost 10 bases and 1 base, there was a span of 19 bases. CDR1 is MGHDK, CDR2 SYGVNS, per germline. The CDR3 consists of 16 residues. As DNA, the CDR3 is TGTGCCACCATGAGGGTTAGCGGTAGGAACACCGGGGAGCTGTTTTTT. Its protein product is CATMRVSGRNTGELFF.

The genes are TRBV7-2 and TRBJ2-7, with 10 nucleotides matching TRBD1. V trimming: 5 bases; J trimming: 3 bases; junction bases outside the gene matches: 4. Per the germline V gene, CDR1 is SGHTA and CDR2 is FQGNSA. There are 14 residues in the CDR3. This CDR3 reads CASSLGDRGYEQYF. The CDR3 nucleotides read TGTGCCAGCAGCCTGGGGGACAGGGGCTACGAGCAGTACTTC.

The chain joins TRBV7-9 to TRBJ2-5, with D uncertain. The V end was cut by 1 base, the J end by 5 bases, with 11 bases between. In germline, CDR1 is SEHNR, CDR2 FQNEAQ (reference sequence). The CDR3 is 14 residues long. CDR3 amino acids: CASSLGRFGETQYF. The CDR3, as DNA: TGTGCCAGCAGCTTAGGTCGGTTTGGGGAGACCCAGTACTTC.

J is TRBJ2-1 and V is TRBV20-1, with 7 bases that match TRBD2. The germline gives CDR1 DFQATT, CDR2 SNEGSKA (reference sequence). The CDR3 runs to 14 residues. V lost 6 bases to trimming and J lost 3 bases; unmatched junction nucleotides: 8. CDR3 in amino acids: CSAHPTSNYNEQFF. CDR3 DNA: TGCAGTGCCCACCCGACTAGCAACTACAATGAGCAGTTCTTC.

The rearrangement uses TRBV28 and TRBJ2-1, with D perhaps given as TRBD1 or TRBD2 (6 bases each). V gave up 3 bases and J gave up 1 base, with 10 bases separating them. The CDR3 is 15 residues long. Germline V gene sequence: CDR1 MDHEN, CDR2 SYDVKM. The CDR3 coding sequence is TGTGCCAGCAGTTTTGGAGGGGGGTCCTACAATGAGCAGTTCTTC. It specifies CASSFGGGSYNEQFF. The whole variable domain, filled in from reference TRBV28 and TRBJ2-1, reads DVKVTQSSRYLVKRTGEKVFLECVQDMDHENMFWYRQDPGLGLRLIYFSYDVKMKEKGDIPEGYSVSREKKERFSLILESASTNQTSMYLCASSFGGGSYNEQFFGPGTRLTVL.

This rearrangement joins TRBV7-2 to TRBJ2-7; TRBD2 matches 14 bases. Germline V gene lookup returns CDR1 SGHTA and CDR2 FQGNSA. CDR3 length equals 16 residues. J was trimmed by 3 bases and V by 3 bases; bases with no gene match: 4. Written as DNA, the CDR3 is TGTGCCAGCAGCTTTGGACTAGCGGGAGGAAGCTACGAGCAGTACTTC. Protein sequence: CASSFGLAGGSYEQYF.

The rearrangement uses TRBV30 and TRBJ1-1; tentative D call: TRBD1 (6 bases). Trimming cost V 3 bases and J 3 bases, with 11 bases left between them. Germline loops: CDR1 GTSNPN, CDR2 SVGIG (reference sequence). The CDR3 is 13 residues long. CDR3 amino acids: CAWRGGRDTEAFF. Written as DNA, the CDR3 is TGTGCCTGGAGAGGGGGTCGAGACACTGAAGCTTTCTTT.

J is TRBJ2-2 and V is TRBV7-8; possible D gene TRBD2, 7 bases. Germline V gives CDR1 SGHVS, CDR2 FQNEAQ. The CDR3 consists of 16 residues. Trimming removed 5 bases from V and 2 bases from J, with 15 bases in between. The CDR3 DNA follows: TGTGCCAGCAGCCGTGGAAGCGGGACAAACACCGGGGAGCTGTTTTTT. It is translated as CASSRGSGTNTGELFF.

This rearrangement joins TRBV9 to TRBJ1-5, with 7 positions matching TRBD1. V trimming: 3 bases; J trimming: 5 bases; junction bases outside the gene matches: 20. From germline, CDR1 is SGDLS and CDR2 YYNGEE. CDR3 size: 19 residues. The CDR3 nucleotides are TGTGCCAGCAGCGCTCCCGAAGGGGGTTACAGGGGACTGGATCAGCCCCAGCATTTT. This sequence encodes CASSAPEGGYRGLDQPQHF.

V gene TRBV24-1 combines with J gene TRBJ1-2, with D perhaps matching TRBD1 (5 bases). V was cut by 2 bases and J by 8 bases, with 14 bases left in between. The CDR3 covers 14 residues. Germline V CDR1 and CDR2: KGHDR, SFDVKD. The CDR3 nucleotides are TGTGCCACCAGTGATTCCGGGACGCGGGGAGGCTACACCTTC. This sequence encodes CATSDSGTRGGYTF.

This clonotype came up a few times. The chain couples TRBV7-9 to TRBJ2-1, with 10 positions matching TRBD2. The V gene's germline CDR1 is SEHNR and CDR2 FQNEAQ (reference sequence). Trimming removed 5 bases from V and 7 bases from J; junction bases left unmatched: 8. This CDR3 has 15 residues. CDR3 protein: CASSHIAGGHNEQFF. DNA of the CDR3: TGTGCCAGCAGCCACATAGCGGGGGGTCATAATGAGCAGTTCTTC.

The genes are TRBV2 and TRBJ2-7; D not certain. Germline V gene sequence: CDR1 SNHLY, CDR2 FYNNEI. Trimming left V 3 bases short and J 7 bases short, with 13 bases between. The length of the CDR3 is 13 residues. The CDR3 loop is CASSDAWATEQYF. The CDR3 DNA sequence: TGTGCCAGCAGTGACGCCTGGGCGACGGAGCAGTACTTC.